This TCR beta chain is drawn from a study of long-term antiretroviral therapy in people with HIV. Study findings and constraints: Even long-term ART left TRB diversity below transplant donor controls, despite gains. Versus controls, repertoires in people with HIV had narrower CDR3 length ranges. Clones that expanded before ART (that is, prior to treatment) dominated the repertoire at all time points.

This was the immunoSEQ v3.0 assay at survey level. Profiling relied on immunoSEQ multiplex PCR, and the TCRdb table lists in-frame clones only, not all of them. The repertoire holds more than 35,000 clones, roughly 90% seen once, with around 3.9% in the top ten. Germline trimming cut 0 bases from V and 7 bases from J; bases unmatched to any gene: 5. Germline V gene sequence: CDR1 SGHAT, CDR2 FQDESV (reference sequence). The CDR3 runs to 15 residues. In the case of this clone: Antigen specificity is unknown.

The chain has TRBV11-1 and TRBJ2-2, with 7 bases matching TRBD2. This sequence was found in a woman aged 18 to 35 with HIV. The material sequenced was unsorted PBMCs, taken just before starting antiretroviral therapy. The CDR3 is CASSLAGGLDGELFF. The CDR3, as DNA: TGTGCCAGCAGCTTAGCGGGAGGGCTGGACGGGGAGCTGTTTTTT.